The 28 T cell receptor beta chains given below trace back to one sample, sequenced in a study of CD8 T cells in ankylosing spondylitis (dated by TCRdb to between 2016 and 2019). Libraries were constructed by 5' RACE. The listed sequencing device is Illumina HiSeq 2500. The public reads were reprocessed in TCRdb via fastp at Q25 and MiXCR, keeping in-frame beta chains. Rows with a matching CDR3 protein are joined into one entry that keeps the most common DNA and genes. Recorded for this sample are a few hundred thousand distinct CDR3 sequences; roughly 10% of them occurred a single time. The top ten clones comprise under 25% of the sample. The sequencing sample was made of blood, either unsorted or a sorted T cell fraction (not recorded which). These receptors all come from a male donor with ankylosing spondylitis or in good health (not recorded which).

This clonotype was counted ten times or more. J is TRBJ2-7 and V is TRBV5-1; D is ambiguous. Trimming shortened V by 1 base and J by 5 bases, and 7 bases separated the two germline ends. The V gene's germline CDR1 is SGHRS and CDR2 YFSETQ. The CDR3 is 12 residues long. The CDR3 here is CASSLFWDEQYF. The CDR3 nucleotides read TGCGCCAGCAGCTTGTTCTGGGACGAGCAGTACTTC.

This clonotype was seen ten or more times. V and J are TRBV9 and TRBJ1-1; D may be TRBD1 (5 bases). Trimming left V 4 bases short and J 4 bases short, with 14 bases between. CDR1 and CDR2 (germline): SGDLS, YYNGEE. The CDR3 length is 14 residues. CDR3: CASSPRPGGTEAFF. The CDR3 nucleotides are TGTGCCAGCAGCCCCCGGCCCGGGGGCACTGAAGCTTTCTTT.

In this sample, this clonotype turned up many times. V usage is TRBV7-8 and J usage is TRBJ1-6; D is ambiguous. The CDR3 is 14 amino acids. Germline V gene data show CDR1 as SGHVS and CDR2 as FQNEAQ. The V and J ends lost 7 bases and 4 bases respectively, with 11 bases between them. Here the CDR3 DNA reads TGTGCCAGCACCGTGTCCTTTTATAATTCACCCCTCCACTTT. Protein: CASTVSFYNSPLHF.

This clonotype was observed many times. The V gene is TRBV6-1, the J gene TRBJ1-1, with 9 bases identical to TRBD1. The CDR3 runs to 14 residues. Losses at the gene ends were 6 bases for V and 5 bases for J; bases not matched to a gene: 7. Germline V CDR1 and CDR2: MNHNS, SASEGT. The CDR3 protein is CASSDRGSGTEAFF. The DNA for the CDR3 is TGTGCCAGCAGCGACAGGGGGTCGGGGACTGAAGCTTTCTTT.

As concerns this clonotype: Being one base from a much bigger clone, this may be a read error. This sequence joins TRBV3-1 and TRBJ2-1, with D tentatively TRBD2 (5 bases). With 1 base removed from V and 6 bases from J, the gap between germline ends came to 16 bases. Germline V gives CDR1 LGHDT, CDR2 YNNKEL (reference sequence). The CDR3 loop spans 16 amino acids. The CDR3 loop reads CASSQVVAGGVNEQFF. The DNA of the CDR3 is TGTGCCAGCAGCCAAGTGGTAGCTGGAGGAGTCAATGAGCAGTTCTTC.

CDR3 sequence reads: CSARGARDEQFF. For the CDR3, the DNA is TGCAGTGCTAGAGGGGCCAGAGATGAGCAGTTCTTC. V gene TRBV20-1 combines with J gene TRBJ2-1; D remains unclear. Germline V CDR1 and CDR2: DFQATT, SNEGSKA (reference sequence). V was pared by 1 base and J by 8 bases, with 9 bases between. The CDR3 sequence is 12 residues long.

This clonotype was recorded at least ten times. The chain joins TRBV5-1 to TRBJ1-6, with a possible D match to TRBD1 (6 bases). The CDR3 contains 16 residues. Per the germline V gene, CDR1 is SGHRS and CDR2 is YFSETQ. The V end lost 0 bases, the J end lost 7 bases, and 14 bases lay between the germline ends. In DNA form, the CDR3 reads TGCGCCAGCAGCTTGGAGGTCGGGGGGCCCAATTCACCCCTCCACTTT. It yields the protein CASSLEVGGPNSPLHF.

In its sample, this clonotype was seen many times. The chain is built from TRBV21-1 and TRBJ2-3; TRBD2, the table's D call, lacks a check against the DNA. TRBV21-1 is a listed pseudogene. The CDR3 consists of 19 residues. The CDR3: CASSKDCQGPRSGTDTQYF. CDR3 in DNA: TGTGCCAGCAGCAAAGATTGTCAGGGCCCCCGCTCCGGGACAGATACGCAGTATTTT.

This clonotype was observed at least ten times. The rearrangement joins TRBV4-3 to TRBJ1-3, with 8 bases identical to TRBD1. Germline trimming cut 4 bases from V and 2 bases from J; bases unmatched to any gene: 7. There are 16 residues in the CDR3. Germline CDR1 is LGHNA and CDR2 is YSLEER. The DNA for the CDR3 is TGCGCCAGCAGCCGGGGGCAGGGGGCGGCTGGAAACACCATATATTTT. This sequence encodes CASSRGQGAAGNTIYF.

The chain is built from TRBV5-5 and TRBJ2-2, with TRBD1 identical over 9 bases. CDR1 SGHKS and CDR2 YYEKEE come from the germline V gene (reference sequence). V dropped 3 bases and J dropped 6; count of bases not matched to a gene: 15. The CDR3 loop spans 18 amino acids. CDR3 amino acids: CASSSGPGQGREAGELFF. Here the CDR3 DNA reads TGTGCCAGCAGCTCGGGGCCGGGACAGGGAAGAGAGGCCGGGGAGCTGTTTTTT.

The J gene is TRBJ2-3, the V gene TRBV29-1; D gene uncertain. Germline CDR1 SQVTM, CDR2 ANQGSEA. The CDR3 is 13 residues long. Between the trimmed V and J ends, which lost 4 bases and 2 bases, there was a span of 10 bases. CDR3 residues: CSVGSSNTDTQYF. Written as DNA, the CDR3 is TGCAGCGTTGGTTCCTCCAACACAGATACGCAGTATTTT.

Details on this clonotype: The junction departs from the called germline gene at one end, perhaps through a read error. The V and J genes are TRBV15 and TRBJ2-7; D is ambiguous. The CDR3 runs 12 residues. CDR1 and CDR2 from the germline V gene are LNHNV and YYDKDF (reference sequence). The CDR3 DNA sequence: TGTGCCACCATCAGAGGAGAGCTGGAGCTGTACTTC. Protein: CATIRGELELYF.

This clonotype was found many times. The J gene is TRBJ2-5, the V gene TRBV5-1, with no clear D. V was clipped by 0 bases and J by 5 bases, with 5 bases between them. Germline CDR1 is SGHRS and CDR2 is YFSETQ. CDR3 length equals 12 residues. The CDR3 sequence: CASSLEFETQYF. As DNA, the CDR3 is TGCGCCAGCAGCTTGGAGTTTGAGACCCAGTACTTC.

This rearrangement joins TRBV20-1 to TRBJ1-1; 7 bases are shared with TRBD1. The CDR3 totals 15 residues. The junction had 8 bases not matched to a gene; V was cut back by 2 bases and J by 2 bases. Germline CDR1 and CDR2: DFQATT and SNEGSKA (reference sequence). CDR3 sequence: CSARLPRQGNTEAFF. CDR3 in DNA: TGCAGTGCTAGACTTCCTAGACAGGGCAACACTGAAGCTTTCTTT.

This clonotype was seen ten or more times. The chain is built from TRBV12-3 or TRBV12-4 and TRBJ1-2; a weak D match, TRBD1 (6 bases). V shed 5 bases and J shed 3 bases, with 13 bases lying between them. There are 14 residues in the CDR3. CDR3 DNA: TGTGCCAGCAGTCTGGCAGGGGTCGACTATGGCTACACCTTC. Residues: CASSLAGVDYGYTF.

With respect to this clonotype: A single base separates this from a much larger clone, so it may be a read error. V usage is TRBV12-3 or TRBV12-4 and J usage is TRBJ1-4; D perhaps matches TRBD1 (5 bases). This CDR3 is 15 amino acids long. Trimming stripped 3 bases from V and 6 bases from J, with 14 bases between. The CDR3 protein is CASSLGRRSDEKLFF. CDR3 DNA: TGTGCCAGCAGTTTGGGACGGCGGAGTGATGAAAAACTGTTTTTT.

This clonotype was counted at least ten times. This chain joins TRBV20-1 and TRBJ1-4; D gene ambiguous. CDR1 is DFQATT and CDR2 is SNEGSKA in the germline V gene (reference sequence). V was trimmed by 1 base and J by 5 bases, leaving 14 bases between them. The CDR3 extends over 15 amino acids. The CDR3 DNA follows: TGCAGTGCTAGAGTGGAGGCATTCCTGAATGAAAAACTGTTTTTT. It yields the protein CSARVEAFLNEKLFF.

This clonotype was seen repeatedly, ten times or more. The V call is TRBV12-3 or TRBV12-4, the J call TRBJ2-7, with 8 bases aligning to TRBD2. The V gene end was trimmed by 3 bases and the J gene end by 2 bases; junction bases not matched to a gene: 3. The CDR3 spans 14 residues. The CDR3, as DNA: TGTGCCAGCAGTTTCCTCGGGGGGGCCTACGAGCAGTACTTC. Protein: CASSFLGGAYEQYF.

This clonotype appeared many times. The chain joins TRBV7-2 to TRBJ2-4; 8 bases map to TRBD2. J gave up 6 bases and V 2 bases, and 6 bases lay outside the gene matches. The CDR3 has 15 residues. Germline V lookup: CDR1 SGHTA, CDR2 FQGNSA. CDR3 sequence reads: CASSLFGGGRNIQYF. CDR3 nucleotides: TGTGCCAGCAGCTTATTTGGCGGGGGGAGAAACATTCAGTACTTC.

This clonotype was seen a handful of times. This sequence joins TRBV11-2 and TRBJ1-1, with D perhaps matching TRBD1 (5 bases). V gave up 9 bases and J gave up 5 bases, with 19 bases separating them. Germline lookup yields CDR1 SGHAT and CDR2 FQNNGV. This CDR3 is 14 amino acids long. CDR3 DNA: TGTGCCAGTACCCGGGCCGCCAAGGGGACTGAAGCTTTCTTT. It specifies CASTRAAKGTEAFF.

This clonotype was detected ten times or more. The rearrangement links TRBV5-1 to TRBJ2-7, with TRBD2 matching 8 bases. V dropped 1 base and J dropped 2; count of bases not matched to a gene: 11. CDR1 and CDR2 (germline): SGHRS, YFSETQ. The CDR3 spans 17 residues. The CDR3 sequence: CASSLTPSREGAYEQYF. For the CDR3, the DNA is TGCGCCAGCAGCTTGACCCCCTCCCGGGAGGGGGCCTACGAGCAGTACTTC.

In its sample, this clonotype was seen many times. This chain connects TRBV12-3 or TRBV12-4 to TRBJ1-1; D call uncertain. The CDR3 length is 14 residues. The V end lost 6 bases, the J end lost 6 bases, and 17 bases lay between the germline ends. The CDR3 bases are TGTGCCAGCAGCCCTACCGGAGACTATGCTGAAGCTTTCTTT. Its protein is CASSPTGDYAEAFF.

This clonotype was observed a few times. Written as DNA, the CDR3 is TGTGCCAGCAGCGGACCGGGACAGGCGTCCTCTGGGGCCAACGTCCTGACTTTC. As protein: CASSGPGQASSGANVLTF. The chain combines TRBV3-1 with TRBJ2-6; 8 bases fit TRBD1. Germline values: CDR1 LGHDT, CDR2 YNNKEL (reference sequence). After removal of 5 bases from V and 0 bases from J, the junction contained 9 bases not matched to a gene. This CDR3 region has 18 residues.

This clonotype was found a few times. The genes are TRBV7-2 and TRBJ1-5; a possible D gene is TRBD1 (6 bases). This CDR3 is built from 17 residues. The V end was cut by 2 bases, the J end by 0 bases, with 14 bases between. CDR1 and CDR2 from the germline V gene are SGHTA and FQGNSA. CDR3 in DNA: TGTGCCAGCAGCTTATACAGGGTGTCGGATAGCAATCAGCCCCAGCATTTT. Translated: CASSLYRVSDSNQPQHF. Drawing the rest from reference TRBV7-2 and TRBJ1-5, the complete variable domain is GAGVSQSPSNKVTEKGKDVELRCDPISGHTALYWYRQSLGQGLEFLIYFQGNSAPDKSGLPSDRFSAERTGGSVSTLTIQRTQQEDSAVYLCASSLYRVSDSNQPQHFGDGTRLSIL.

This clonotype was detected only once. The chain links TRBV11-2 to TRBJ2-2; perhaps TRBD2 as D (5 bases). V gave up 6 bases and J gave up 3 bases, with 14 bases separating them. The CDR3 has 15 residues. Germline lookup yields CDR1 SGHAT and CDR2 FQNNGV. The CDR3 here is CASRQSPGDTGELFF. As DNA, the CDR3 is TGTGCCAGCAGACAATCTCCCGGGGACACCGGGGAGCTGTTTTTT.

This clonotype came up a few times. This rearrangement joins TRBV5-1 to TRBJ1-6; 11 bases line up with TRBD1. CDR3 length equals 16 residues. With 0 bases clipped from V and 7 bases from J, the junction kept 3 bases outside the gene matches. The germline gives CDR1 SGHRS, CDR2 YFSETQ. In DNA form, the CDR3 reads TGCGCCAGCAGCTTGGCCGGGACAGGGGGAAATTCACCCCTCCACTTT. Encoded protein: CASSLAGTGGNSPLHF.

This clonotype was recorded a few times. This chain joins TRBV15 and TRBJ1-1, with D uncertain. CDR1 LNHNV and CDR2 YYDKDF come from the germline V gene (reference sequence). V was clipped by 0 bases and J by 4 bases, with 9 bases between them. The CDR3 is 14 amino acids. The CDR3 region is CATSRDTKGTEAFF. The CDR3 coding sequence is TGTGCCACCAGCAGAGATACTAAGGGCACTGAAGCTTTCTTT.

The sample holds many counts of this clonotype. The rearrangement joins TRBV5-6 to TRBJ1-6, with unresolved D. The V end was cut by 3 bases, the J end by 7 bases, with 8 bases between. The CDR3 spans 13 residues. Germline-derived CDR1 and CDR2 are SGHDT and YYEEEE. DNA for the CDR3: TGTGCCAGCAGCTATTGGCGGAATTCACCCCTCCACTTT. It codes for CASSYWRNSPLHF.